A selection of T cell receptor beta chains follows, all from one sample in a study of cytomegalovirus exposure and HLA in healthy donors. The repertoire was sequenced with immunoSEQ multiplex PCR; TCRdb's copy has only in-frame clones and lacks some. The data contain approximately 90,000 clones, 60% to 80% of them singletons. Sequencing was carried out using PBMCs. The origin of the receptors is a young woman in good health and CMV-seronegative. The CDR3 runs from the conserved cysteine through the conserved F or W. A D gene is named only where the DNA matches it firmly. Expanded clones get a size class; other rows say once, few or many, or leave the size out.

>NA|TRBV4-2|TRBJ2-2|NA
TGTGCCAGCAGCCTGGAGGGAGCGGGCGCCGGGGAGCTGTTTTTT
CASSLEGAGAGELFF
>few|TRBV28|TRBJ2-7|NA
TGTGCCAGCAGCCGTTCCGGGACATCCTACGAGCAGTACTTC
CASSRSGTSYEQYF
>NA|TRBV5-6|TRBJ1-2|NA
TGTGCCAGCAGCTTATCCAGTTTCTATGGCTACACCTTC
CASSLSSFYGYTF
>few|TRBV7-9|TRBJ1-1|TRBD1
TGTTCCAGCAGCCAGGGGGTGACTGAAGCTTTCTTT
CSSSQGVTEAFF
>NA|TRBV11-3|TRBJ2-1|TRBD1
TGTGCCAGCAGCCCTTCGACAGGGTCCTACAATGAGCAGTTCTTC
CASSPSTGSYNEQFF
>NA|TRBV5-4|TRBJ2-1|TRBD2
TGTGCCAGCAGCTTGGGGGGACTAGCGGGGGCCGTAGACCATGAGCAGTTCTTC
CASSLGGLAGAVDHEQFF
>few|TRBV11-2|TRBJ1-4|NA
TGTGCCAGCAGCTTAGGAAGGCTACGGGGGGAAAAACTGTTTTTT
CASSLGRLRGEKLFF
>NA|TRBV5-1|TRBJ2-6|NA
TGCGCCAGCAGCTTGGCGGGGGCCAACGTCCTGACTTTC
CASSLAGANVLTF
>NA|TRBV2|TRBJ1-1|TRBD1
TGTGCCAGCAGTGTCGCCAGGGGGCACACTGAAGCTTTCTTT
CASSVARGHTEAFF
>NA|TRBV5-1|TRBJ2-1|NA
TGCGCCAGCAGCTTGATCCTCGGGGATGAGCAGTTCTTC
CASSLILGDEQFF